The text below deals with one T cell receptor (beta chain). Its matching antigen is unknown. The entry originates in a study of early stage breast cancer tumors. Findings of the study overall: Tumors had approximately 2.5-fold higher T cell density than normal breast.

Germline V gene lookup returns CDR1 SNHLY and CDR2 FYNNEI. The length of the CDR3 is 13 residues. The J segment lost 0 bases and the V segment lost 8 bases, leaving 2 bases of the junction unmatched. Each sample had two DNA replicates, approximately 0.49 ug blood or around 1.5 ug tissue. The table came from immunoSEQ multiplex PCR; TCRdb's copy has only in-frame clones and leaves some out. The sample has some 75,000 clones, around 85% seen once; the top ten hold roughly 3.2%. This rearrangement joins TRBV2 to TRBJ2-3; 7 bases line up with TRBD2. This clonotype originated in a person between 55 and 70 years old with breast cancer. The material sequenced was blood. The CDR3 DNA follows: TGTGCCAGCGGACTAGAAAGCACAGATACGCAGTATTTT. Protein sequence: CASGLESTDTQYF.